The T cell receptor beta chain described here comes from a study of human T cells and chemical hapten exposure. Indicated time point: patch test 1, 2 weeks after DPC sensitization. Treatment reported: therapeutic diphenylcyclopropenone sensitization with weekly scalp DPC. This clonotype came up many times. Each CDR3 protein gets one entry after TCRdb re-called the RACE reads with MiXCR. The sample holds 380,000 or so distinct CDR3 sequences, about 4.4% seen once. The trim removed 4 bases at V and 0 bases at J, leaving 4 bases unmatched. Germline CDR1 and CDR2: SGDLS and YYNGEE. This CDR3 contains 16 residues.

V is TRBV9 and J is TRBJ2-2; 9 bases agree with TRBD2. This TCR was recovered from a woman aged 45-60 years with alopecia areata. Some clones in this sample may be carry-over from other donors' samples. Here the sequenced sample was whole blood, taken in connection with sensitization to the hapten diphenylcyclopropenone (DPC). CDR3 sequence: CASSISGSANTGELFF. The CDR3 coding sequence is TGTGCCAGCAGCATTAGCGGGAGCGCGAACACCGGGGAGCTGTTTTTT. The entire variable domain, with the rest obtained from reference TRBV9 and TRBJ2-2, is as follows: DSGVTQTPKHLITATGQRVTLRCSPRSGDLSVYWYQQSLDQGLQFLIQYYNGEERAKGNILERFSAQQFPDLHSELNLSSLELGDSALYFCASSISGSANTGELFFGEGSRLTVL.